The T cell receptor beta chain described here comes from a study of blood T cell repertoires in COVID-19. The CDR3 sequence is 14 residues long. The V segment lost 6 bases and the J segment 5 bases; nucleotides outside the gene matches: 5. Germline V gene data show CDR1 as SNHLY and CDR2 as FYNNEI. The assay was immunoSEQ multiplex PCR, and TCRdb's table has in-frame clones only and misses some. Of 310,000 or so clones listed, about nine tenths were seen once; the top ten hold just under 9%. This clonotype was sampled from a woman younger than 30 who had recovered from COVID-19. Source material: PBMCs or T cells enriched from blood (not recorded which). This sequence joins TRBV2 and TRBJ1-5; 9 positions match TRBD1. This chain's CDR3 is CASRPGQGDQPQHF. CDR3 sequence (DNA): TGTGCCAGCAGGCCGGGACAGGGAGATCAGCCCCAGCATTTT.